This passage covers 28 T cell receptor beta chains from one sample sequenced in a study of CD8+CD57+ T cells in acquired aplastic anemia. CDR3 and TCR beta VDJ profiling relied on genomic DNA as the template. TCRdb reprocessed the reads via MiXCR and lists one record per CDR3 protein. The data contain 90,000 to 150,000 distinct CDR3 sequences, under 60% of them singletons. Flow cytometry had shown expanded CD8+CD57+ cells in the patients chosen for sequencing. Sequencing was carried out using sorted CD4+, CD8+, or CD8+CD57+ T cells (not recorded which) from PBMCs. The receptors shown here come from a human donor with aplastic anemia.

CDR3 coding DNA: TGTGCCAGCAGTGAGGGGACAGGGGAGGATTCACCCCTCCACTTT. Its protein is CASSEGTGEDSPLHF. This chain uses TRBV2 with TRBJ1-6, with 10 positions matching TRBD1. There are 15 residues in the CDR3. CDR1 and CDR2 from the germline V gene are SNHLY and FYNNEI. V lost 3 bases to trimming and J lost 8 bases; unmatched junction nucleotides: 4.

The DNA for the CDR3 is TGTGCCATCAGTGACAGGGGGAAGATCACTGAAGCTTTCTTT. Amino acids: CAISDRGKITEAFF. The chain links TRBV10-3 to TRBJ1-1, with 7 bases that match TRBD1. Germline CDR1 reads ENHRY; CDR2 reads SYGVKD. The CDR3 spans 14 residues. With V trimmed by 3 bases and J by 4 bases, 5 bases remained unmatched.

The chain is built from TRBV10-3 and TRBJ1-4; D is perhaps TRBD1 (5 bases). V dropped 3 bases and J dropped 7 bases, with 12 bases sitting between them. In germline, CDR1 is ENHRY, CDR2 SYGVKD. The CDR3 loop spans 14 amino acids. For the CDR3, the DNA is TGTGCCATCAGTGACCAGGGTGTGAGTGAAAAACTGTTTTTT. Translating it yields CAISDQGVSEKLFF.

The chain recombines TRBV19 with TRBJ1-2, with 8 bases that match TRBD1. This CDR3 has 13 amino acids. V shed 4 bases, J shed 8 bases, and the junction held 6 bases outside the gene matches. The germline V gene has CDR1 LNHDA and CDR2 SQIVND (reference sequence). The CDR3 spells CASSTPQGGGYTF. The CDR3 DNA is TGTGCCAGTAGTACCCCACAGGGGGGAGGCTACACCTTC.

This clonotype was seen just once. The chain combines TRBV7-2 with TRBJ1-6, with 7 positions matching TRBD1. Germline V gives CDR1 SGHTA, CDR2 FQGNSA. The trim removed 5 bases at V and 7 bases at J, leaving 8 bases unmatched. There are 15 residues in the CDR3. The CDR3 loop is CASSPPDRRNSPLHF. CDR3 coding DNA: TGTGCCAGCAGCCCGCCGGACAGGAGGAATTCACCCCTCCACTTT.

The rearrangement uses TRBV7-8 and TRBJ1-6; 10 bases fit TRBD1. The germline gives CDR1 SGHVS, CDR2 FQNEAQ. The ends lost 0 bases at V and 5 bases at J; junction bases unmatched: 7. The CDR3 consists of 18 residues. The CDR3 nucleotides read TGTGCCAGCAGCTTAGCCGGACAGGGGGAAGAAGATAATTCACCCCTCCACTTT. This gives the protein CASSLAGQGEEDNSPLHF.

This clonotype showed up just a few times. The chain has TRBV4-3 and TRBJ1-3; the match to TRBD1 covers 10 bases. The CDR3 is 17 residues long. Germline assignment: CDR1 LGHNA and CDR2 YSLEER. Trimming removed 0 bases from V and 4 bases from J; junction bases left unmatched: 6. The CDR3 DNA reads as TGCGCCAGCAGCCAAGAATGGGGACAGGGGATAGGAAACACCATATATTTT. This encodes CASSQEWGQGIGNTIYF.

On this clonotype: At one boundary the junction diverges from the germline segment, which might be a read error. This rearrangement joins TRBV10-3 to TRBJ1-1, with D unclear. CDR3 size: 13 residues. Germline V gene data show CDR1 as ENHRY and CDR2 as SYGVKD. The CDR3 reads CASSSSYSTEAFF. CDR3 nucleotides: TGTGCCAGCAGTTCCTCTTATAGCACTGAAGCTTTCTTT.

This clonotype was seen a few times. The chain has TRBV19 and TRBJ1-5, with D unclear. This CDR3 is 14 amino acids long. CDR1 is LNHDA, CDR2 SQIVND, per germline (reference sequence). The V end was cut by 7 bases, the J end by 3 bases, with 13 bases between. This CDR3 reads CASTPGPYNQPQHF. The CDR3 region has the DNA TGTGCCAGTACCCCGGGCCCCTACAATCAGCCCCAGCATTTT.

In DNA, the CDR3 is TGTGCCAGCAGTTATTCCTCCTACAATGAGCAGTTCTTC. Translation gives CASSYSSYNEQFF. The chain employs TRBV6-5 and TRBJ2-1; D not certain. Germline V gene lookup returns CDR1 MNHEY and CDR2 SVGAGI. This CDR3 has 13 residues. V dropped 3 bases and J dropped 0 bases, with 3 bases sitting between them.

Notes on this clonotype: An end of the junction does not agree with germline; a read error may underlie this. The V gene is TRBV7-8, the J gene TRBJ2-7; D unresolved. Germline assignment: CDR1 SGHVS and CDR2 FQNEAQ. The CDR3 is 12 amino acids. The CDR3 nucleotides read TGTGCCAGCAGCTTAGCAGTCAACGAGCGGTACTTC. Protein sequence: CASSLAVNERYF.

V is TRBV29-1 and J is TRBJ2-7; the match to TRBD2 covers 8 bases. This CDR3 has 13 residues. With 4 bases clipped from V and 4 bases from J, the junction kept 6 bases outside the gene matches. Germline CDR1 and CDR2: SQVTM and ANQGSEA. CDR3 nucleotide sequence: TGCAGCGTTGGACTAGCGAACCTTTACGAGCAGTACTTC. This encodes CSVGLANLYEQYF.

This clonotype was detected many times. The J gene is TRBJ1-2, the V gene TRBV2, with D unresolved. The CDR3 spans 10 residues. Germline values: CDR1 SNHLY, CDR2 FYNNEI. The ends were cut back, 6 bases at V and 6 bases at J, with 5 bases in the middle. CDR3 bases: TGTGCCAGCAGGGGCAATGGCTACACCTTC. Translation gives CASRGNGYTF.

Remarks on this clonotype: A much larger clonotype is one base distant, so this may be a read error. CDR3: CATGSTRTGENTEAFF. The CDR3 DNA reads TGTGCCACCGGATCCACGCGGACAGGGGAGAACACTGAAGCTTTCTTT. This chain links TRBV15 with TRBJ1-1; TRBD1 agrees at 9 bases. Germline CDR1 LNHNV, CDR2 YYDKDF (reference sequence). Trimming removed 8 bases from V and 1 base from J; junction bases left unmatched: 11. This CDR3 is built from 16 residues.

V usage is TRBV2 and J usage is TRBJ2-7; a possible D gene is TRBD1 (6 bases). Looked up from germline, CDR1 is SNHLY and CDR2 is FYNNEI. Trimming left V 10 bases short and J 4 bases short, with 17 bases between. This CDR3 comprises 13 residues. CDR3 amino acids: CATRPQGVYEQYF. The CDR3 DNA sequence: TGTGCCACCCGCCCACAGGGAGTGTACGAGCAGTACTTC. Looking up the rest from reference TRBV2 and TRBJ2-7 gives the full variable domain: EPEVTQTPSHQVTQMGQEVILRCVPISNHLYFYWYRQILGQKVEFLVSFYNNEISEKSEIFDDQFSVERPDGSNFTLKIRSTKLEDSAMYFCATRPQGVYEQYFGPGTRLTVT.

The genes are TRBV2 and TRBJ1-2; D might be TRBD1 (6 bases). CDR1 and CDR2 from the germline V gene are SNHLY and FYNNEI. This CDR3 region has 13 residues. Trimming removed 4 bases at V and 7 bases at J, with 13 bases between. Here the CDR3 reads CASSGTVTGGYTF. DNA for the CDR3: TGTGCCAGCAGTGGGACAGTAACGGGTGGCTACACCTTC.

The chain recombines TRBV10-3 with TRBJ2-5; no definite D call. Trimming removed 5 bases from V and 1 base from J, with 5 bases in between. The CDR3 runs 12 residues. Germline assignment: CDR1 ENHRY and CDR2 SYGVKD. The CDR3: CAISHSQETQYF. The CDR3 bases are TGTGCCATCAGTCACAGCCAAGAGACCCAGTACTTC.

Notes on this clonotype: Germline and junction disagree at one end, which may indicate a read error. This chain uses TRBV29-1 with TRBJ1-6; 7 positions agree with TRBD1. This CDR3 spans 12 amino acids. CDR1 is SQVTM, CDR2 ANQGSEA, per germline. CDR3 nucleotide sequence: TGCAGCGCTGAAGGACAGGACGGAACCCTCCACTTT. Translated: CSAEGQDGTLHF.

This chain uses TRBV19 with TRBJ2-5, with 7 bases that match TRBD2. The junction had 2 bases not matched to a gene; V was cut back by 8 bases and J by 2 bases. CDR3 size: 12 residues. Germline CDR1 is LNHDA and CDR2 is SQIVND (reference sequence). The CDR3 reads CASGDYQETQYF. Here the CDR3 DNA reads TGTGCCAGTGGGGACTATCAAGAGACCCAGTACTTC. Combining the CDR3 with reference TRBV19 and TRBJ2-5 gives the whole variable domain DGGITQSPKYLFRKEGQNVTLSCEQNLNHDAMYWYRQDPGQGLRLIYYSQIVNDFQKGDIAEGYSVSREKKESFPLTVTSAQKNPTAFYLCASGDYQETQYFGPGTRLLVL.

The J gene is TRBJ2-7, the V gene TRBV19, with D perhaps matching TRBD1 (6 bases). The CDR3 has 13 residues. The V gene's germline CDR1 is LNHDA and CDR2 SQIVND (reference sequence). The V end lost 3 bases, the J end lost 5 bases, and 11 bases lay between the germline ends. The CDR3 spells CASSIGNRDEQYF. Written as DNA, the CDR3 is TGTGCCAGTAGTATCGGGAACAGGGACGAGCAGTACTTC.

The chain is built from TRBV24-1 and TRBJ2-1; TRBD2 matches at 11 bases. This CDR3 spans 16 amino acids. The ends lost 4 bases at V and 2 bases at J; junction bases unmatched: 3. From germline, CDR1 is KGHDR and CDR2 SFDVKD. The CDR3, as DNA: TGTGCCACCAGTGACCCTAGCGGGAGGACCTACAATGAGCAGTTCTTC. Protein product: CATSDPSGRTYNEQFF.

J is TRBJ1-1 and V is TRBV10-3; weak D call: TRBD1 (6 bases). V gave up 5 bases and J gave up 1 base, with 8 bases separating them. The CDR3 spans 13 residues. Germline V gives CDR1 ENHRY, CDR2 SYGVKD. CDR3 region: CAISKQGNTEAFF. Here the CDR3 DNA reads TGTGCCATCAGTAAACAGGGGAACACTGAAGCTTTCTTT.

This clonotype was recorded many times. The V and J genes are TRBV10-2 and TRBJ2-7; 10 bases match TRBD2. Germline assignment: CDR1 WSHSY and CDR2 SAAADI. J gave up 6 bases and V 2 bases, and 4 bases lay outside the gene matches. The CDR3 loop spans 14 amino acids. As DNA, the CDR3 is TGCGCCAGCAGTGAGGTAGCGGGGGGCCGCGAGCAGTACTTC. It encodes CASSEVAGGREQYF.

This chain uses TRBV7-9 with TRBJ1-1, with D perhaps matching TRBD1 (6 bases). Germline V CDR1 and CDR2: SEHNR, FQNEAQ (reference sequence). The V gene lost 4 bases and the J gene lost 0 bases, with 6 bases spanning the gap. The CDR3 has 13 amino acids. CDR3 loop: CASSYRVNTEAFF. As DNA, the CDR3 is TGTGCCAGCAGCTACAGGGTGAACACTGAAGCTTTCTTT.

This clonotype appeared a few times. This sequence joins TRBV7-9 and TRBJ2-7; unclear D gene. The CDR3 contains 12 residues. The germline CDR1 and CDR2 sequences are SEHNR and FQNEAQ (reference sequence). V was clipped by 1 base and J by 6 bases, with 7 bases between them. The CDR3 nucleotides read TGTGCCAGCAGCTTAGGGCTTGGCGAGCAGTACTTC. Its protein is CASSLGLGEQYF.

In its sample, this clonotype was seen a few times. V gene TRBV7-9 combines with J gene TRBJ1-2; no definite D call. V lost 3 bases and J 11 bases, leaving 10 bases between the germline ends. Germline values: CDR1 SEHNR, CDR2 FQNEAQ (reference sequence). The CDR3 extends over 11 amino acids. CDR3 in DNA: TGTGCCAGCAGCTTCACTAGCGGGTACACCTTC. Its translation is CASSFTSGYTF. Full variable domain (remainder filled in from reference TRBV7-9 and TRBJ1-2): DTGVSQNPRHKITKRGQNVTFRCDPISEHNRLYWYRQTLGQGPEFLTYFQNEAQLEKSRLLSDRFSAERPKGSFSTLEIQRTEQGDSAMYLCASSFTSGYTFGSGTRLTVV.

This clonotype was detected ten times or more. This chain uses TRBV7-9 with TRBJ1-1; TRBD1 matches 7 bases. The germline V gene has CDR1 SEHNR and CDR2 FQNEAQ (reference sequence). There are 16 residues in the CDR3. The V and J ends lost 1 base and 1 base, in that order; junction bases with no gene match: 6. The CDR3 loop reads CASSLVRAGGNTEAFF. CDR3 coding DNA: TGTGCCAGCAGCTTAGTTAGGGCAGGGGGGAACACTGAAGCTTTCTTT.

This chain connects TRBV25-1 to TRBJ1-2; D gene uncertain. The CDR3 spans 15 residues. Trimming left V 1 base short and J 6 bases short, with 15 bases between. Germline CDR1 is MGHDK and CDR2 is SYGVNS. The chain's CDR3 is CASSEFEGIVNGYTF. Here the CDR3 DNA reads TGTGCCAGCAGTGAATTTGAAGGTATAGTGAATGGCTACACCTTC.